These T cell receptor beta chains were read from a single sample in a study of T cells in Graves' hyperthyroidism and ophthalmopathy. TCRdb fed the multiplex PCR reads into MiXCR, producing one record per CDR3 protein. Of about 300,000 distinct CDR3 sequences detected, roughly 20% appear once; the ten largest clones hold less than 45%. Specimen: blood. These receptors all come from a man over 45 with Graves' ophthalmopathy. CDR3s include the opening cysteine and the closing phenylalanine or tryptophan.

v_gene: TRBV20-1; CDR3aa: CSATPGTEAFF
v_gene: TRBV6-2/TRBV6-3; CDR3aa: CASSFLGGAKNIQYF
v_gene: TRBV6-1; CDR3aa: CASSPPGQRGREAFF
v_gene: TRBV7-9; CDR3aa: CASSLAEVVTDSGFF
v_gene: TRBV7-2; CDR3aa: CASSLVDGGSYEQYF
v_gene: TRBV2; CDR3aa: CASRGQRNNQPQHF
v_gene: TRBV9; CDR3aa: CASARGGSAYNEQFF
v_gene: TRBV7-9; CDR3aa: CASSADGSGNTIYF
v_gene: TRBV27; CDR3aa: CASILLAGVGGTGELFF
v_gene: TRBV3-1; CDR3aa: CASSQVEGPNYGYTF
v_gene: TRBV10-2; CDR3aa: CASSPGTSGRDTQYF
v_gene: TRBV28; CDR3aa: CASSIPTAKNIQYF
v_gene: TRBV3-1; CDR3aa: CASSGGQRTAAFF
v_gene: TRBV20-1; CDR3aa: CSAKRHLNTEAFF
v_gene: TRBV14; CDR3aa: CASSQMGTSGAYEQYF
v_gene: TRBV28; CDR3aa: CASSPQREVVEQYF
v_gene: TRBV29-1; CDR3aa: CSVEGRSYEQYF
v_gene: TRBV5-1; CDR3aa: CASSSQGQGALEQYF
v_gene: TRBV28; CDR3aa: CASSLGGVDQPQHF
v_gene: TRBV2; CDR3aa: CASTPEGTPSYEQYF
v_gene: TRBV20-1; CDR3aa: CSARVGGAGGTQYF
v_gene: TRBV6-2/TRBV6-3; CDR3aa: CAGGRRRQGNTEAFF
v_gene: TRBV6-5; CDR3aa: CASSYSVWMQETQYF
v_gene: TRBV13; CDR3aa: CASSPRRGPETQYF
v_gene: TRBV20-1; CDR3aa: CSARDRGRLSLQETQYF
v_gene: TRBV27; CDR3aa: CARNLGCGMNTEAFF
v_gene: TRBV27; CDR3aa: CASSPETGGIYGYTF
v_gene: TRBV11-2; CDR3aa: CASRGLKREGEQYF
v_gene: TRBV15; CDR3aa: CATSRSGNYGYTF
v_gene: TRBV5-1; CDR3aa: CASSWDNYEQYF
v_gene: TRBV7-9; CDR3aa: CASSLAHSQGSGYTF
v_gene: TRBV5-6; CDR3aa: CASSPGQFSEQYF
v_gene: TRBV28; CDR3aa: CASSLGRGVYEQYF
v_gene: TRBV7-2; CDR3aa: CASSRDRASSGNTIYF
v_gene: TRBV11-2; CDR3aa: CASSTLANTGELFF
v_gene: TRBV15; CDR3aa: CATTGLTRYNEQFF
v_gene: TRBV6-1; CDR3aa: CASSVTRSLQAFF
v_gene: TRBV27; CDR3aa: CASSLKGARNEQFF
v_gene: TRBV11-2; CDR3aa: CASSERPVSRQGEKLFF